This entry lists 2 T cell receptor beta chains sequenced from one sample in a study of T cells in Graves' hyperthyroidism and ophthalmopathy. What was amplified from RNA transcripts were TCR beta CDR3 regions. When the TCR CDR3 underwent first-round RT-PCR, the HTBI primer set was used. TCRdb re-called the multiplex PCR reads through MiXCR, storing one row per CDR3 protein. The sample lists about 92,000 distinct CDR3 sequences, roughly 56% occurring once. Sequenced sample: blood. These receptor sequences come from a woman aged 40-49 years with Graves' hyperthyroidism.

This clonotype was recorded at least ten times. This sequence joins TRBV7-9 and TRBJ1-4; 9 positions match TRBD1. The germline V gene has CDR1 SEHNR and CDR2 FQNEAQ (reference sequence). The CDR3 spans 15 residues. V shed 4 bases, J shed 5 bases, and the junction held 5 bases outside the gene matches. The CDR3 sequence: CASSYTTGGNEKLFF. The DNA of the CDR3 is TGTGCCAGCAGCTACACGACAGGGGGGAATGAAAAACTGTTTTTT. Based on the CDR3 plus reference TRBV7-9 and TRBJ1-4, the full variable domain is DTGVSQNPRHKITKRGQNVTFRCDPISEHNRLYWYRQTLGQGPEFLTYFQNEAQLEKSRLLSDRFSAERPKGSFSTLEIQRTEQGDSAMYLCASSYTTGGNEKLFFGSGTQLSVL.

Worth noting for this clonotype: Germline is not matched at one junction end, which may reflect a read error. This chain uses TRBV7-2 with TRBJ2-2, with 7 bases fitting TRBD2. This CDR3 has 16 amino acids. The V gene's germline CDR1 is SGHTA and CDR2 FQGNSA. The CDR3 loop reads CASSLVRWEGTGELIF. The DNA of the CDR3 is TGTGCCAGCAGCTTAGTACGGTGGGAGGGGACCGGGGAGCTGATTTTT.